Listed below are T cell receptor beta chains from one sample, sequenced in a study of CD8+ T cells in alopecia areata. Generated by immunoSEQ multiplex PCR, the TCRdb table keeps only in-frame clones and is missing some. Of 170,000 or so clones in the sample, around half were seen once. Sequencing used CD8+ T cells sorted from blood, obtained at week 24, from a patient treated with tofacitinib. Receptors were obtained from a human donor with alopecia areata. The CDR3 runs from the conserved cysteine through the conserved F or W. A D gene is named only where the DNA matches it firmly. Clone size is stated in some rows and not others, as once, few, many or a class when expanded.

D,length,V,size,J,CDR3,DNA
-,11,TRBV11-2,-,TRBJ1-1,CATEGGTEAFF,TGTGCCACCGAGGGTGGCACTGAAGCTTTCTTT
-,15,TRBV4-3,-,TRBJ2-2,CASSQDSFGTGELFF,TGCGCCAGCAGCCAAGATTCATTCGGGACCGGGGAGCTGTTTTTT
-,13,TRBV5-6,-,TRBJ2-3,CASSLGGRGTQYF,TGTGCCAGCAGCTTGGGCGGGCGAGGGACGCAGTATTTT
-,14,TRBV6-5,-,TRBJ1-5,CASSYSEGNQPQHF,TGTGCCAGCAGTTACTCGGAGGGTAATCAGCCCCAGCATTTT
-,15,TRBV4-3,few,TRBJ1-4,CASSPGTGTNEKLFF,TGCGCCAGCAGCCCGGGGACGGGGACTAATGAAAAACTGTTTTTT
-,17,TRBV11-2,-,TRBJ2-5,CASSFLRTDYFQETQYF,TGTGCCAGCAGCTTCCTCCGGACAGATTACTTCCAAGAGACCCAGTACTTC
-,12,TRBV6-5,-,TRBJ2-2,CASSYAAGELFF,TGTGCCAGCAGTTATGCTGCCGGGGAGCTGTTTTTT
-,16,TRBV11-2,-,TRBJ2-5,CASSLAEGDPTMSQYF,TGTGCCAGCAGCTTAGCGGAGGGCGACCCTACAATGTCCCAGTACTTC
-,13,TRBV11-1,-,TRBJ1-1,CASSQQRNEQAFF,TGTGCCAGCAGCCAACAAAGAAATGAACAAGCTTTCTTT
TRBD1,16,TRBV15,few,TRBJ1-3,CATSPIGTGGGNTIYF,TGTGCCACCAGCCCCATTGGGACAGGGGGTGGAAACACCATATATTTT
-,16,TRBV2,-,TRBJ1-1,CASNKRSGWVVTEAFF,TGTGCCAGCAATAAGCGTTCAGGGTGGGTGGTTACTGAAGCTTTCTTT
-,15,TRBV29-1,few,TRBJ1-1,CSVEDLQRGNTEAFF,TGCAGCGTTGAAGATCTTCAACGGGGGAACACTGAAGCTTTCTTT
-,12,TRBV5-6,few,TRBJ2-2,CASSLSTGELFF,TGTGCCAGCAGCTTGAGTACCGGGGAGCTGTTTTTT
-,13,TRBV2,-,TRBJ2-5,CASSLLVQETQYF,TGTGCCAGCAGTCTCCTAGTGCAAGAGACCCAGTACTTC
-,14,TRBV7-6,-,TRBJ2-1,CASSPGMGAGEQFF,TGTGCCAGCAGCCCAGGGATGGGGGCCGGGGAGCAGTTCTTC
TRBD1,15,TRBV30,few,TRBJ1-6,CAWSVQGLGNSPLHF,TGTGCCTGGAGTGTACAGGGGTTGGGTAATTCACCCCTCCACTTT
TRBD1,16,TRBV7-8,-,TRBJ1-2,CASSPLGTGGSYGYTF,TGTGCCAGCAGCCCACTTGGGACAGGGGGTAGCTATGGCTACACCTTC
-,12,TRBV5-1,few,TRBJ2-1,CASEGVGNEQFF,TGCGCCAGCGAGGGGGTTGGCAATGAGCAGTTCTTC
TRBD2,16,TRBV10-3,-,TRBJ2-2,CAISEPAGGITGELFF,TGTGCCATCAGTGAGCCCGCGGGGGGCATCACCGGGGAGCTGTTTTTT
-,15,TRBV19,-,TRBJ2-1,CASSIVGSTYNEQFF,TGTGCCAGTAGTATAGTCGGCAGTACCTACAATGAGCAGTTCTTC
TRBD1,13,TRBV29-1,-,TRBJ1-2,CSVEAGQGIGYAF,TGCAGCGTTGAAGCCGGACAGGGGATTGGCTACGCCTTC
-,11,TRBV7-3,-,TRBJ2-2,CASSLTGELFF,TGTGCCAGCAGCTTAACAGGGGAGCTGTTTTTT
-,17,TRBV4-3,-,TRBJ2-5,CASSRHGQALGQETQYF,TGCGCCAGCAGCCGTCACGGTCAGGCATTAGGGCAAGAGACCCAGTACTTC
-,15,TRBV2,-,TRBJ2-3,CASSDHGAGTDTQYF,TGTGCCAGCAGTGACCACGGGGCCGGCACAGATACGCAGTATTTT
-,16,TRBV7-9,-,TRBJ1-2,CASSPDVAGANYGYTF,TGTGCCAGCAGCCCGGATGTTGCGGGGGCTAACTATGGCTACACCTTC
-,13,TRBV6-5,-,TRBJ1-2,CASSLGGADGYTF,TGTGCCAGCAGTCTCGGGGGGGCGGATGGCTACACCTTC
TRBD1,15,TRBV4-3,-,TRBJ2-4,CASSQDRDRANIQYF,TGCGCCAGCAGCCAAGACCGGGACAGGGCAAACATTCAGTACTTC
-,12,TRBV13,-,TRBJ2-7,CASSTGGGEQYF,TGTGCCAGCAGCACCGGGGGTGGCGAGCAGTACTTC
-,15,TRBV9,-,TRBJ2-3,CASSEQGRGADTQYF,TGTGCCAGCAGCGAACAGGGCCGGGGAGCAGATACGCAGTATTTT
TRBD1,16,TRBV11-2,-,TRBJ2-5,CASSLGPDRERETQYF,TGTGCCAGCAGCTTAGGCCCGGACAGGGAGCGAGAGACCCAGTACTTC
-,12,TRBV2,-,TRBJ2-7,CASSDFFYEQYF,TGTGCCAGCAGTGACTTTTTCTACGAGCAGTACTTC
-,15,TRBV6-1,-,TRBJ2-6,CASSVEGLGANVLTF,TGTGCCAGCAGTGTCGAGGGGCTAGGGGCCAACGTCCTGACTTTC
TRBD1,13,TRBV29-1,-,TRBJ1-1,CSVEGTGIPEAFF,TGCAGCGTTGAGGGGACAGGGATACCTGAAGCTTTCTTT
TRBD2,14,TRBV29-1,few,TRBJ2-5,CSVESGGARETQYF,TGCAGCGTTGAGAGCGGGGGAGCAAGAGAGACCCAGTACTTC
TRBD1,15,TRBV11-2,-,TRBJ2-2,CASSSQRQGAGELFF,TGTGCCAGCAGCTCGCAACGACAGGGGGCCGGGGAGCTGTTTTTT
TRBD1,15,TRBV7-9,-,TRBJ2-3,CASSPAGGRTDTQYF,TGTGCCAGCAGCCCAGCAGGGGGTCGCACAGATACGCAGTATTTT
TRBD2,15,TRBV30,-,TRBJ2-3,CAWSVASGGTDTQYF,TGTGCCTGGAGTGTAGCTAGCGGGGGCACAGATACGCAGTATTTT
-,15,TRBV13,-,TRBJ1-1,CASSFVGGLNTEAFF,TGTGCCAGCAGCTTCGTAGGGGGACTGAACACTGAAGCTTTCTTT
TRBD2,14,TRBV4-3,-,TRBJ2-7,CASSQDGRGVEQYF,TGCGCCAGCAGCCAAGATGGGCGGGGGGTCGAGCAGTACTTC
-,12,TRBV29-1,-,TRBJ1-2,CSVFTHTYGYTF,TGCAGCGTTTTCACCCACACCTATGGCTACACCTTC
-,15,TRBV6-5,-,TRBJ2-7,CASSYSGGNSYEQYF,TGTGCCAGCAGTTACTCTGGGGGGAACTCTTACGAGCAGTACTTC
-,13,TRBV2,few,TRBJ2-1,CASSEAPADEQFF,TGTGCCAGCAGTGAAGCGCCGGCCGATGAGCAGTTCTTC
TRBD2,16,TRBV27,-,TRBJ2-1,CASSLLSGGSYNEQFF,TGTGCCAGCAGTCTACTTAGCGGGGGCTCTTACAATGAGCAGTTCTTC
-,13,TRBV5-6,-,TRBJ2-1,CASSPWTIHEQFF,TGTGCCAGCAGCCCATGGACTATCCATGAGCAGTTCTTC
-,13,TRBV5-1,-,TRBJ2-3,CASSFGGADTQYF,TGCGCCAGCAGCTTTGGTGGGGCAGATACGCAGTATTTT
TRBD1,13,TRBV5-1,-,TRBJ1-1,CASSLDREGEAFF,TGCGCCAGCAGCCTCGACAGGGAGGGTGAAGCTTTCTTT
-,12,TRBV2,-,TRBJ2-1,CARRTIYNEQFF,TGTGCCAGGAGGACAATTTACAATGAGCAGTTCTTC
-,11,TRBV30,-,TRBJ2-1,CAWSVKDEQFF,TGTGCCTGGAGTGTTAAGGATGAGCAGTTCTTC
-,16,TRBV4-3,-,TRBJ1-2,CASSQDPSSPLYGYTF,TGCGCCAGCAGCCAAGATCCATCGAGTCCGCTCTATGGCTACACCTTC
TRBD1,13,TRBV29-1,-,TRBJ1-2,CSVEGQAGYGYTF,TGCAGCGTTGAGGGACAGGCGGGCTATGGCTACACCTTC
-,11,TRBV9,-,TRBJ1-2,CASSGADGYTF,TGTGCCAGCAGCGGGGCCGATGGCTACACCTTC
-,14,TRBV6-5,few,TRBJ1-1,CASSAGGTNTEAFF,TGTGCCAGCAGCGCTGGGGGAACGAACACTGAAGCTTTCTTT
-,15,TRBV5-1,-,TRBJ2-5,CASSLGRSQQETQYF,TGCGCCAGCAGCTTGGGCAGGAGTCAACAAGAGACCCAGTACTTC
-,16,TRBV14,-,TRBJ2-5,CASSQEEGGQRETQYF,TGTGCCAGCAGCCAAGAAGAGGGAGGACAGCGGGAGACCCAGTACTTC